This T cell receptor (beta chain) was sequenced for a study of T cell responses to AZD1222 COVID-19 vaccine. The CDR3 runs to 14 residues. CDR1 and CDR2 from the germline V gene are ENHRY and SYGVKD. Trimming left V 2 bases short and J 3 bases short, with 10 bases between. Overall study findings and caveats: Just 5 to 7 people given AZD1222 tested seropositive at baseline. Spike as a whole was targeted by vaccine-associated CD4 TCRs, dominant at 160-218 and 743-854.

In regard to this clone: The antigen remains undetermined.

TCRdb's table, derived via immunoSEQ multiplex PCR, lists solely in-frame clones and lacks some. The repertoire includes approximately 220,000 clones, roughly 91% of them detected once, and roughly 1% sits in the top ten. The sample consisted of peripheral blood, taken on day 0 of MenACWY control vaccination. The source is an adult in good health. This chain joins TRBV10-3 and TRBJ1-1; D call uncertain. The CDR3 DNA sequence: TGTGCCATCAGTGAGAGAGAAAGGGACACTGAAGCTTTCTTT. This translates into CAISERERDTEAFF.